This paragraph reports one T cell receptor (beta chain). The data were taken from a study of control samples from healthy donors and cancer patients. The protocol was immunoSEQ multiplex PCR, while the TCRdb copy is restricted to in-frame clones and leaves out a portion. The sample shows roughly 190,000 clones, 91% of them seen only once. The CDR3 loop spans 16 amino acids. V usage is TRBV21-1 and J usage is TRBJ1-5; the table's TRBD1 call for D was not verified on the DNA. TRBV21-1 is a pseudogene segment. Input material: blood. The source is a man younger than 45 in good health. The DNA for the CDR3 is TGTGCCAGCAGCAAAAAAGGACAGGGGGAGGGTCAGCCCCAGCATTTT. Residues: CASSKKGQGEGQPQHF.